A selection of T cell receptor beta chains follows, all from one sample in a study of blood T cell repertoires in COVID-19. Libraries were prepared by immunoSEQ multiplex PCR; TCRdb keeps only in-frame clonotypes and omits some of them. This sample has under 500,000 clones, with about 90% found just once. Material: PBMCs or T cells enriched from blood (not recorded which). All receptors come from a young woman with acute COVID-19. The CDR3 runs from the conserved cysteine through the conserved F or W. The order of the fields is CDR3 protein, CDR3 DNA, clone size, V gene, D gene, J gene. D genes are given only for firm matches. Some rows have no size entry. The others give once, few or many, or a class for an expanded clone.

CASTNPGSYEQYF | TGTGCCAGCACTAACCCGGGGTCCTACGAGCAGTACTTC | . | TRBV6-5 | . | TRBJ2-7
CASSLDEMSSGNTIYF | TGTGCCAGCAGCTTGGATGAGATGAGCTCTGGAAACACCATATATTTT | . | TRBV5-6 | . | TRBJ1-3
CASSIRETQYF | TGTGCCAGTAGTATCAGAGAGACCCAGTACTTC | once | TRBV19 | . | TRBJ2-5
CASSLSTGFGEQYF | TGTGCCAGCAGCCTTTCTACAGGGTTTGGCGAGCAGTACTTC | . | TRBV3-1/TRBV3-2 | . | TRBJ2-7
CATAGTGIDADTQYF | TGTGCCACCGCCGGGACAGGGATTGACGCAGATACGCAGTATTTT | . | TRBV7-9 | TRBD1 | TRBJ2-3
CASTLYRVAGDTQYF | TGTGCCAGCACCCTCTACAGGGTAGCGGGAGATACGCAGTATTTT | . | TRBV2 | . | TRBJ2-3
CASSHDQGSGNTIYF | TGCGCCAGCAGCCATGACCAGGGATCTGGAAACACCATATATTTT | . | TRBV4-3 | . | TRBJ1-3
CASSRQTGTGTRGYGYTF | TGTGCCAGTAGTAGACAAACCGGGACCGGAACGCGGGGCTATGGCTACACCTTC | . | TRBV19 | . | TRBJ1-2
CASSTTGTSGSWWDEQYF | TGTGCCAGCAGTACCACCGGGACTAGCGGGAGCTGGTGGGACGAGCAGTACTTC | . | TRBV28 | TRBD2 | TRBJ2-7
CASSLNRMGGDTIYF | TGTGCCAGCAGCTTAAACAGGATGGGCGGAGACACCATATATTTT | . | TRBV7-8 | . | TRBJ1-3
CAISGDRYEQYF | TGTGCCATCAGTGGGGACAGGTACGAGCAGTACTTC | . | TRBV10-3 | TRBD1 | TRBJ2-7
CASSPQGVDEQFF | TGTGCCAGCAGCCCCCAAGGGGTGGATGAGCAGTTCTTC | . | TRBV7-9 | . | TRBJ2-1
CASSLTGTGGGYTF | TGTGCCAGCAGCTTAACCGGGACAGGGGGTGGCTACACCTTC | . | TRBV7-3 | TRBD1 | TRBJ1-2
CASSMTGGSYGYTF | TGCGCCAGCAGCATGACAGGGGGTAGCTATGGCTACACCTTC | . | TRBV5-1 | TRBD1 | TRBJ1-2
CASSPTGSGANVLTF | TGTGCCAGCAGTCCTACAGGCTCTGGGGCCAACGTCCTGACTTTC | . | TRBV6-5 | . | TRBJ2-6
CASSQDRFNEKLFF | TGCGCCAGCAGCCAGGACAGGTTTAATGAAAAACTGTTTTTT | . | TRBV4-3 | TRBD1 | TRBJ1-4
CASSLVGGGATNEKLFF | TGTGCCAGCAGCTTAGTAGGCGGAGGAGCAACTAATGAAAAACTGTTTTTT | . | TRBV11-2 | . | TRBJ1-4
CASSETFSYGYTF | TGTGCCAGCAGTGAAACTTTCTCGTACGGCTACACCTTC | once | TRBV6-1 | . | TRBJ1-2
CASSLGQGQGQPQHF | TGTGCCAGCAGCTTAGGGCAGGGGCAGGGTCAGCCCCAGCATTTT | . | TRBV7-6 | . | TRBJ1-5
CASSIAKTSAGETQYF | TGTGCCAGTAGTATAGCCAAAACTAGCGCGGGAGAGACCCAGTACTTC | . | TRBV19 | TRBD2 | TRBJ2-5
CASSSRQGNYGYTF | TGTGCCAGCAGCTCCCGACAGGGCAACTATGGCTACACCTTC | . | TRBV11-2 | TRBD1 | TRBJ1-2
CASSYPSGEQFF | TGCGCCAGCAGTTACCCTAGCGGTGAGCAGTTCTTC | . | TRBV10-1 | TRBD2 | TRBJ2-1
CASSVLDSTHYEQYF | TGTGCCAGCAGCGTTCTCGACTCTACGCACTACGAGCAGTACTTC | . | TRBV9 | . | TRBJ2-7
CASSLQLDRVF | TGTGCCAGCAGCTTACAACTCGACAGGGTCTTC | . | TRBV11-2 | TRBD1 | TRBJ2-1
CATAAGAGGTDTQYF | TGTGCCACCGCCGCCGGAGCGGGGGGTACAGATACGCAGTATTTT | . | TRBV4-2 | TRBD2 | TRBJ2-3
CAWSGGGPEYF | TGTGCCTGGAGTGGGGGGGGACCTGAGTACTTC | once | TRBV30 | TRBD2 | TRBJ2-5
CASSSTDRVRSNGYTF | TGTGCCAGCAGCTCTACGGACAGGGTGAGGTCGAATGGCTACACCTTC | . | TRBV11-1 | TRBD1 | TRBJ1-2
CASSYRGTSTDTQYF | TGTGCCAGCAGTTACCGCGGGACTAGCACAGATACGCAGTATTTT | few | TRBV6-2/TRBV6-3 | . | TRBJ2-3
CASSRQLGNQPQHF | TGTGCCAGCAGCAGACAGTTAGGAAATCAGCCCCAGCATTTT | . | TRBV6-5 | . | TRBJ1-5
CSVSDRGDTEAFF | TGCAGCGTCTCCGACAGGGGGGACACTGAAGCTTTCTTT | . | TRBV29-1 | TRBD1 | TRBJ1-1
CASRIGTGVSYEQYF | TGTGCCAGCAGGATTGGGACAGGAGTATCCTACGAGCAGTACTTC | . | TRBV6-5 | TRBD1 | TRBJ2-7
CASSSYGATNEKLFF | TGTGCCAGCAGCTCCTACGGAGCAACTAATGAAAAACTGTTTTTT | . | TRBV7-9 | . | TRBJ1-4
CASSIVGGAEQYF | TGTGCCAGTAGTATAGTAGGGGGCGCCGAGCAGTACTTC | . | TRBV19 | TRBD1 | TRBJ2-7
CASSLRTSGRADRPDTQYF | TGTGCCAGCAGCCTTCGGACTAGCGGGAGGGCGGATAGGCCAGATACGCAGTATTTT | . | TRBV9 | TRBD2 | TRBJ2-3
CASSAGTSGSYEQYF | TGTGCCAGCTCTGCCGGGACTAGCGGGAGTTACGAGCAGTACTTC | few | TRBV18 | TRBD2 | TRBJ2-7
CASSLGGRAYEQFF | TGTGCCAGCAGCTTGGGAGGGAGGGCCTATGAGCAGTTCTTC | once | TRBV5-6 | TRBD2 | TRBJ2-1
CASSSHQGSQPQHF | TGTGCCAGCAGTTCCCACCAGGGGAGTCAGCCCCAGCATTTT | . | TRBV6-5 | . | TRBJ1-5
CAWSSWGDNEKLFF | TGTGCCTGGAGCTCGTGGGGAGACAATGAAAAACTGTTTTTT | once | TRBV30 | . | TRBJ1-4
CASSAPGDYEQYF | TGCGCCAGCAGCGCACCGGGGGACTACGAGCAGTACTTC | . | TRBV4-3 | . | TRBJ2-7
CASGDGGSTDTQYF | TGTGCCAGCGGTGACGGGGGAAGCACAGATACGCAGTATTTT | . | TRBV9 | . | TRBJ2-3
CASSYGQGSEQYF | TGTGCCAGCAGTTACGGACAGGGATCGGAGCAGTACTTC | . | TRBV6-5 | TRBD1 | TRBJ2-7
CASSGQGNYGYTF | TGTGCCAGCAGTGGACAGGGAAACTATGGCTACACCTTC | . | TRBV2 | TRBD1 | TRBJ1-2
CASSGARSSTDTQYF | TGTGCCAGCAGTGGGGCCCGGAGTAGCACAGATACGCAGTATTTT | . | TRBV6-6 | . | TRBJ2-3
CASSLSGENYNEQFF | TGCGCCAGCAGCCTAAGCGGGGAGAACTACAATGAGCAGTTCTTC | once | TRBV5-1 | TRBD2 | TRBJ2-1
CASRVNGGSTYEQYF | TGTGCCAGCAGGGTAAATGGCGGGAGTACCTACGAGCAGTACTTC | . | TRBV7-2 | TRBD2 | TRBJ2-7
CASSQVESPLHF | TGTGCCAGCAGCCAAGTAGAGTCACCCCTCCACTTT | . | TRBV3-1/TRBV3-2 | . | TRBJ1-6
CASSQVQGPEQYF | TGTGCCAGCAGCCAAGTTCAGGGGCCCGAGCAGTACTTC | . | TRBV3-1/TRBV3-2 | . | TRBJ2-7
CAISESGDRGGYTF | TGTGCCATCAGTGAGTCTGGGGATCGAGGGGGCTACACCTTC | . | TRBV10-3 | . | TRBJ1-2
CASSKWSGGPYNEQFF | TGTGCCAGCAGCAAATGGTCGGGAGGGCCTTACAATGAGCAGTTCTTC | once | TRBV21-1 | . | TRBJ2-1
CASSQGQTIQETQYF | TGCGCCAGCAGCCAAGGGCAGACAATACAAGAGACCCAGTACTTC | once | TRBV4-3 | . | TRBJ2-5